The 20 T cell receptor beta chains listed next were all sequenced from one sample in a study of identical twins. TCRdb fed the 5' RACE reads into MiXCR, producing one record per CDR3 protein. The sample holds hundreds of thousands of distinct CDR3 sequences, around a tenth seen once. Sequencing was carried out using memory (CD45RO+) T cells sorted from blood. The receptors derive from a woman in her late teens or twenties in good health.

This sequence joins TRBV6-1 and TRBJ1-5, with 7 bases aligning to TRBD1. The junction had 6 bases not matched to a gene; V was cut back by 6 bases and J by 7 bases. The CDR3 totals 13 residues. Germline assignment: CDR1 MNHNS and CDR2 SASEGT. CDR3: CASRSDRDQPQHF. In DNA, the CDR3 is TGTGCCAGCAGAAGCGACAGGGACCAGCCCCAGCATTTT.

The chain is built from TRBV18 and TRBJ1-2, with 7 bases identical to TRBD1. The length of the CDR3 is 14 residues. CDR1 and CDR2 from the germline V gene are KGHSH and LQKENI. Losses at the gene ends were 6 bases for V and 2 bases for J; bases not matched to a gene: 6. The CDR3 protein is CASSQGTANYGYTF. The CDR3 DNA reads TGTGCCAGCTCCCAGGGGACAGCCAACTATGGCTACACCTTC.

The V gene is TRBV19, the J gene TRBJ2-3; D not resolved. This CDR3 is built from 13 residues. The V gene lost 5 bases and the J gene lost 14 bases, with 20 bases spanning the gap. The V gene's germline CDR1 is LNHDA and CDR2 SQIVND (reference sequence). The CDR3 protein is CASSPSEAKARYF. The CDR3 region has the DNA TGTGCCAGTAGTCCATCCGAGGCCAAAGCAAGGTATTTT.

This clonotype is deemed medium-sized. The chain joins TRBV7-9 to TRBJ2-3, with 11 bases identical to TRBD2. Losses at the gene ends were 0 bases for V and 2 bases for J; bases not matched to a gene: 1. Germline CDR1 and CDR2: SEHNR and FQNEAQ (reference sequence). The CDR3 extends over 16 amino acids. CDR3 protein: CASSLATSGDTDTQYF. The CDR3 nucleotides read TGTGCCAGCAGCTTAGCGACTAGCGGGGACACAGATACGCAGTATTTT.

This clonotype was found a few times. Possible read error: a much larger clone is one base away. The V call is TRBV7-8, the J call TRBJ1-1; D not certain. V was trimmed by 0 bases and J by 1 base, leaving 3 bases between them. Germline V CDR1 and CDR2: SGHVS, FQNEAQ. The CDR3 is 13 amino acids. CDR3 DNA sequence: TGTGCCAGCAGCTTAGCCAAGAACACTGAAGCTTTCTTT. Amino acids: CASSLAKNTEAFF.

This clonotype was counted a few times. The V gene is TRBV5-1, the J gene TRBJ2-7, with D tentatively TRBD1 or TRBD2 (5 bases each). The CDR3 length is 14 residues. V lost 0 bases, J lost 2 bases, and 9 bases lay in between. Germline CDR1 and CDR2: SGHRS and YFSETQ. The CDR3, as DNA: TGCGCCAGCAGCTTGGGAGGGGCTACCTACGAGCAGTACTTC. It encodes CASSLGGATYEQYF.

The chain recombines TRBV27 with TRBJ2-7; 9 positions match TRBD2. After removal of 4 bases from V and 3 bases from J, the junction contained 10 bases not matched to a gene. The germline CDR1 and CDR2 sequences are MNHEY and SMNVEV (reference sequence). This CDR3 has 16 amino acids. CDR3 coding DNA: TGTGCCAGCAGTTCGGGGGCTAGCGGGAACGTCTACGAGCAGTACTTC. This sequence encodes CASSSGASGNVYEQYF.

This chain links TRBV19 with TRBJ2-7; TRBD1 matches 7 bases. This CDR3 has 15 residues. J was trimmed by 0 bases and V by 4 bases; bases with no gene match: 6. The germline V gene has CDR1 LNHDA and CDR2 SQIVND (reference sequence). Written as DNA, the CDR3 is TGTGCCAGTAGTAGGGGGACAGCCTTCTCCTACGAGCAGTACTTC. Protein product: CASSRGTAFSYEQYF.

The chain joins TRBV29-1 to TRBJ1-2; D unresolved. The CDR3 contains 13 residues. Per the germline V gene, CDR1 is SQVTM and CDR2 is ANQGSEA. Trimming shortened V by 7 bases and J by 8 bases, and 20 bases separated the two germline ends. The CDR3 nucleotides read TGCAGCGCTGGTCCCCGGGAGGTAGGAGGCTACACCTTC. Translated, it gives CSAGPREVGGYTF.

V is TRBV20-1 and J is TRBJ2-3; unclear D gene. The V end was cut by 0 bases, the J end by 3 bases, with 7 bases between. Germline V gene data show CDR1 as DFQATT and CDR2 as SNEGSKA (reference sequence). The CDR3 contains 13 residues. The CDR3 DNA sequence: TGCAGTGCTAGAGATTATAGGACAGATACGCAGTATTTT. It specifies CSARDYRTDTQYF.

This clonotype occurred many times. The rearrangement joins TRBV5-1 to TRBJ2-5; 7 nucleotides match TRBD1. V shed 2 bases, J shed 4 bases, and the junction held 8 bases outside the gene matches. Germline V gives CDR1 SGHRS, CDR2 YFSETQ. The CDR3 contains 15 residues. In DNA form, the CDR3 reads TGCGCCAGCAGCTTACAGGGGACCACCGTAGAGACCCAGTACTTC. Protein sequence: CASSLQGTTVETQYF.

This clonotype was recorded a few times. The V gene is TRBV6-5, the J gene TRBJ1-2; 7 bases match TRBD1. The CDR3 contains 16 residues. Trimming at V came to 1 base and at J to 6 bases, leaving 11 bases not matched to a gene. Germline V gives CDR1 MNHEY, CDR2 SVGAGI. This chain's CDR3 is CASSYYGTVPLDGYTF. In DNA, the CDR3 is TGTGCCAGCAGTTACTACGGGACAGTGCCACTAGATGGCTACACCTTC.

This clonotype has at least ten counts. The rearrangement links TRBV4-2 to TRBJ2-3, with D maybe TRBD2 (5 bases). From germline, CDR1 is LGHNA and CDR2 YNFKEQ. This CDR3 has 16 residues. Trimming cost V 0 bases and J 2 bases, with 12 bases left between them. The CDR3 is CASSQDGKGNTDTQYF. The CDR3 nucleotides are TGTGCCAGCAGCCAAGACGGGAAGGGAAACACAGATACGCAGTATTTT.

This clonotype was recorded a few times. The chain recombines TRBV12-3 or TRBV12-4 with TRBJ2-1; TRBD2 matches 11 bases. The J segment lost 7 bases and the V segment lost 8 bases, leaving 10 bases of the junction unmatched. CDR3 length equals 15 residues. The CDR3 is CASGISGTSGNEQFF. DNA for the CDR3: TGTGCCAGCGGCATCTCCGGGACTAGCGGAAATGAGCAGTTCTTC.

This clonotype was observed at least ten times. This chain links TRBV7-2 with TRBJ2-1; 13 nucleotides agree with TRBD2. The CDR3 sequence is 17 residues long. The germline V gene has CDR1 SGHTA and CDR2 FQGNSA. The V and J ends lost 3 bases and 8 bases, in that order; junction bases with no gene match: 10. The CDR3 spells CASSFLGLAGVQHEQFF. DNA of the CDR3: TGTGCCAGCAGCTTCCTAGGACTAGCGGGAGTACAACATGAGCAGTTCTTC.

This clonotype was seen more than once but under ten times. The chain couples TRBV7-2 to TRBJ2-7, with D possibly TRBD2 on 5 matching bases. The CDR3 totals 12 residues. Germline-derived CDR1 and CDR2 are SGHTA and FQGNSA. The V and J ends lost 3 bases and 9 bases respectively, with 12 bases between them. The CDR3 here is CASSLGDPRQYF. In DNA, the CDR3 is TGTGCCAGCAGCTTGGGAGACCCACGGCAGTACTTC.

This chain uses TRBV4-3 with TRBJ2-3; 8 bases agree with TRBD1. CDR1 is LGHNA and CDR2 is YSLEER in the germline V gene. V was pared by 1 base and J by 5 bases, with 8 bases of the junction left unmatched. The CDR3 covers 16 residues. The CDR3 region is CASSQGRTGFVDTQYF. The CDR3 coding sequence is TGCGCCAGCAGCCAAGGCAGGACAGGGTTTGTAGATACGCAGTATTTT.

J is TRBJ2-7 and V is TRBV11-3; TRBD1 aligns across 9 bases. The CDR3 consists of 13 residues. V shed 5 bases and J 6 bases; nucleotides not matched to a gene: 5. CDR1 is SGHNT, CDR2 YENEEA, per germline. The CDR3 spells CASSPGTGTEQYF. The CDR3, as DNA: TGTGCCAGCAGCCCAGGGACAGGGACCGAGCAGTACTTC.

V gene TRBV29-1 combines with J gene TRBJ1-1, with D possibly TRBD1 on 5 matching bases. V was cut by 4 bases and J by 1 base, with 7 bases left in between. This CDR3 region has 12 residues. Germline CDR1 SQVTM, CDR2 ANQGSEA. CDR3 sequence (DNA): TGCAGCGTTGTGGGGGGGAACACTGAAGCTTTCTTT. It translates to CSVVGGNTEAFF.

This clonotype has a handful of counts. The chain combines TRBV11-2 with TRBJ1-1; maybe TRBD1 (6 bases). Per the germline V gene, CDR1 is SGHAT and CDR2 is FQNNGV. This CDR3 is built from 15 residues. Trimming removed 2 bases from V and 1 base from J, with 11 bases in between. The CDR3 here is CASSLQPQGNTEAFF. CDR3 nucleotide sequence: TGTGCCAGCAGCTTACAGCCACAGGGGAACACTGAAGCTTTCTTT.